This T cell receptor beta chain emerged from a study of human T cells and chemical hapten exposure. Study in general: Mostly female patients had alopecia areata, totalis or universalis. Broader study findings: The count of PT1 expanded TCRs correlated positively with patch test score.

On this clonotype itself: The antigen remains undetermined.

TCRdb re-called the RACE reads with MiXCR, one entry per CDR3 protein. The sample lists 350,000 to 450,000 distinct CDR3 sequences, about 5.1% occurring once. The V and J ends lost 7 bases and 4 bases, in that order; junction bases with no gene match: 10. This CDR3 has 14 amino acids. The germline V gene encodes CDR1 MNHNS and CDR2 SASEGT. Described time point: pre-sensitization, week 0. Treatment: therapeutic diphenylcyclopropenone sensitization with weekly scalp DPC. Blood, whole and unfractionated, served as the source for total RNA extraction. The chain combines TRBV6-1 with TRBJ2-7; 7 bases match TRBD2. The starting material was whole blood, obtained in connection with sensitization to the hapten diphenylcyclopropenone (DPC). This clonotype was obtained from a woman between 45 and 60 years old with alopecia areata. Some clones in this sample may be carry-over from other donors' samples. The CDR3 DNA reads as TGTGCCAGCACCTCGGGACTACCCCCGTACGAGCAGTACTTC. As protein: CASTSGLPPYEQYF.